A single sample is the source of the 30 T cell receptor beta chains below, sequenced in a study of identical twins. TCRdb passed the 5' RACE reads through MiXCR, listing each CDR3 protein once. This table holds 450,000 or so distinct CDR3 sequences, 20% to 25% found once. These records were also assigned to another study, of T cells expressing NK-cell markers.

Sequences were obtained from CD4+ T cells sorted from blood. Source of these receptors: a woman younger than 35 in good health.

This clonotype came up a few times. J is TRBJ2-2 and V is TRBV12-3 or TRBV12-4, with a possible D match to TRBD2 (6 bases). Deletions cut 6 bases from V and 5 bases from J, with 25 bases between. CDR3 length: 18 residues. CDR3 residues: CASRQPGLSITRTGELFF. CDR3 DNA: TGTGCCAGCAGGCAACCCGGACTATCCATCACCCGAACCGGGGAGCTGTTTTTT.

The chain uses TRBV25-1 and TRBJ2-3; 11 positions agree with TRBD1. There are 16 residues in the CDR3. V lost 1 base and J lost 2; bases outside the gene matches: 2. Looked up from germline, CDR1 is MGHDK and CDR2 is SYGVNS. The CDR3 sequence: CASSEWGQGVTDTQYF. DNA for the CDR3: TGTGCCAGCAGTGAATGGGGACAGGGGGTCACAGATACGCAGTATTTT.

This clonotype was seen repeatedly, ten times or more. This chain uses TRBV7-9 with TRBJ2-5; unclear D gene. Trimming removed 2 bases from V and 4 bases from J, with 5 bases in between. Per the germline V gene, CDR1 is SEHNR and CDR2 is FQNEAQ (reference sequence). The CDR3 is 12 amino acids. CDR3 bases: TGTGCCAGCAGCTTAACTCGAGAGACCCAGTACTTC. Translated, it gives CASSLTRETQYF.

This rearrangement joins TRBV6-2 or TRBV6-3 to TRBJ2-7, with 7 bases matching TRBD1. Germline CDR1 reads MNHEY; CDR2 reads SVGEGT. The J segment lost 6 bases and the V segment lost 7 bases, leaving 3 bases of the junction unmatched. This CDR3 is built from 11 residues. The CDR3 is CASIYRGEQYF. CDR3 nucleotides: TGTGCCAGCATATACAGGGGCGAGCAGTACTTC.

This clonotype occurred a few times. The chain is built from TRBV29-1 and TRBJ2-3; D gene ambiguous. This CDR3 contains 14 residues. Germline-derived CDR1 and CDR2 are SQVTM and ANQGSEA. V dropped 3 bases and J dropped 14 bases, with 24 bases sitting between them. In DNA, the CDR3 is TGCAGCGTTGAGCGAAGGCTAGTTCGTGCGCCGGGGTATTTT. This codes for CSVERRLVRAPGYF.

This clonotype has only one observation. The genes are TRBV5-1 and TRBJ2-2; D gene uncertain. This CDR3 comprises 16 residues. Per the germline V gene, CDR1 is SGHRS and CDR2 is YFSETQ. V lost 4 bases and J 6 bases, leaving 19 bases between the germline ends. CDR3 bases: TGCGCCAGCAGCGGAAGAGGCAGCTCAGTACCCGGGGAGCTGTTTTTT. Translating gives CASSGRGSSVPGELFF.

The CDR3, as DNA: TGCGCCAGCAGCAAGAGCCCTAACTATGGCTACACCTTC. This codes for CASSKSPNYGYTF. J is TRBJ1-2 and V is TRBV5-1; no clear D. V shed 4 bases and J shed 0 bases, with 7 bases lying between them. The V gene's germline CDR1 is SGHRS and CDR2 YFSETQ. The CDR3 extends over 13 amino acids. Looking up the rest from reference TRBV5-1 and TRBJ1-2 gives the full variable domain: KAGVTQTPRYLIKTRGQQVTLSCSPISGHRSVSWYQQTPGQGLQFLFEYFSETQRNKGNFPGRFSGRQFSNSRSEMNVSTLELGDSALYLCASSKSPNYGYTFGSGTRLTVV.

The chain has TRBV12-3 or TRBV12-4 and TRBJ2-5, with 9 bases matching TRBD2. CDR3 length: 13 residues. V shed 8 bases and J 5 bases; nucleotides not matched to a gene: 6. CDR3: CASAGGIRETQYF. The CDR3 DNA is TGTGCCAGCGCGGGGGGGATTCGGGAGACCCAGTACTTC.

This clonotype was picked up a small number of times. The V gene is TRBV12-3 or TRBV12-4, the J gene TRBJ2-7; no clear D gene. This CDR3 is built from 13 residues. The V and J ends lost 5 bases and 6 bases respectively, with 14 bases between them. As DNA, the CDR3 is TGTGCCAGCAGTACCCCAGCATCTACCGAGCAGTACTTC. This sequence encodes CASSTPASTEQYF.

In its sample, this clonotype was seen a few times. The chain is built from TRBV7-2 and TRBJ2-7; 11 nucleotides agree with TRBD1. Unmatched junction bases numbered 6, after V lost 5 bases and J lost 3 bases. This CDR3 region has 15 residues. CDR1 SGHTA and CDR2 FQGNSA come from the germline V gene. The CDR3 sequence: CASSRDRGNFYEQYF. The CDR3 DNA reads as TGTGCCAGCAGCCGGGACAGGGGGAATTTCTACGAGCAGTACTTC.

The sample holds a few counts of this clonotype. In nucleotides, the CDR3 is TGTGCCAGCAGCCCCCGACTAGCGGCTAATGAGCAGTTCTTC. It translates to CASSPRLAANEQFF. The chain links TRBV9 to TRBJ2-1, with TRBD2 matching over 9 bases. Germline V gene lookup returns CDR1 SGDLS and CDR2 YYNGEE. The CDR3 extends over 14 amino acids. J gave up 7 bases and V 4 bases, and 6 bases lay outside the gene matches.

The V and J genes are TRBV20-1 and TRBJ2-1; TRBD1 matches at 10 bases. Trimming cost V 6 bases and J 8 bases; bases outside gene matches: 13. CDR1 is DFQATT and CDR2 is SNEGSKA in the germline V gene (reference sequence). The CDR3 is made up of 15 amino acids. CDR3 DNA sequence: TGCAGTGCGCCCGCCCGGGACAGGGGTTTACATGAGCAGTTCTTC. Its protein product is CSAPARDRGLHEQFF.

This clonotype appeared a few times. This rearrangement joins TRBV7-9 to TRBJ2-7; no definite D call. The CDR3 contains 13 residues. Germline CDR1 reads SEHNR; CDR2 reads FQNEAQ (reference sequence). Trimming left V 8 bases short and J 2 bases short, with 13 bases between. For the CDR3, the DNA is TGTGCCAGCCGCTCAGGAGAGACCTACGAGCAGTACTTC. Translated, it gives CASRSGETYEQYF.

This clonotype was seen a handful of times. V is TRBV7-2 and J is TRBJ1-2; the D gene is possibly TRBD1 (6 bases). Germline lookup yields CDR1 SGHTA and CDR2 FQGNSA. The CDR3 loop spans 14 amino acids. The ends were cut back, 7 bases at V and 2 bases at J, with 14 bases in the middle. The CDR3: CASNLGGGNYGYTF. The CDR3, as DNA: TGTGCCAGCAACCTTGGGGGCGGCAACTATGGCTACACCTTC.

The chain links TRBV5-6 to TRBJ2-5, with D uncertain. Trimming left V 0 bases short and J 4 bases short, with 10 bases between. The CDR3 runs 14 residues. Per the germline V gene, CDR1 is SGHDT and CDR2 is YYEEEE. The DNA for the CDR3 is TGTGCCAGCAGCTTGGGACCTTCCCTAGAGACCCAGTACTTC. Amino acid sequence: CASSLGPSLETQYF.

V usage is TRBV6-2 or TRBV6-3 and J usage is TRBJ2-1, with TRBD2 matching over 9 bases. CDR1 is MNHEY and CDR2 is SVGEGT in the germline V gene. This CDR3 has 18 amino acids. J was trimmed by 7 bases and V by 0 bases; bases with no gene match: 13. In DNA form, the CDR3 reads TGTGCCAGCAGTTACTCGACCCGCGGGAGGGCCGTTAGGAATGAGCAGTTCTTC. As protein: CASSYSTRGRAVRNEQFF.

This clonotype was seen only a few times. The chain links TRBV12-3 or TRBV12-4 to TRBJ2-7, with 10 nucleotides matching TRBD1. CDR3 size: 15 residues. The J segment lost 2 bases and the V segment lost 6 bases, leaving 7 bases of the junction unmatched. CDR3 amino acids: CASRAGTGDTYEQYF. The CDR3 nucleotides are TGTGCCAGCAGAGCCGGGACAGGGGACACCTACGAGCAGTACTTC.

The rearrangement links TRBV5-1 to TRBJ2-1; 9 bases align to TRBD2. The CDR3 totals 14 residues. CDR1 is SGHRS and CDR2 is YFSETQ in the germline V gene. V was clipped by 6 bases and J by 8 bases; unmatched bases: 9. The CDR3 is CASNPSGGSDEQFF. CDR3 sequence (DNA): TGCGCCAGCAATCCCAGCGGGGGGTCCGATGAGCAGTTCTTC.

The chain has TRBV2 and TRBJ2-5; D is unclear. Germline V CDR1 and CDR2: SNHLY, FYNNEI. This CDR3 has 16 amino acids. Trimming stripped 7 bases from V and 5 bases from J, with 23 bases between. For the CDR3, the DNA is TGTGCCAGCACCCGGGCCGCTGTTAAGGATTTTGAGACCCAGTACTTC. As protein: CASTRAAVKDFETQYF. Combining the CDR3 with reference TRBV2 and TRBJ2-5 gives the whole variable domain EPEVTQTPSHQVTQMGQEVILRCVPISNHLYFYWYRQILGQKVEFLVSFYNNEISEKSEIFDDQFSVERPDGSNFTLKIRSTKLEDSAMYFCASTRAAVKDFETQYFGPGTRLLVL.

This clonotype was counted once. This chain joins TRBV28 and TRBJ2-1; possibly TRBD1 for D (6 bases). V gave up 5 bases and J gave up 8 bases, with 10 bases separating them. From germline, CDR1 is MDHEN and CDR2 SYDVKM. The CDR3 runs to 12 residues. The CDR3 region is CASSLDRHEQFF. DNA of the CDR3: TGTGCCAGCAGTCTCGACAGGCATGAGCAGTTCTTC.

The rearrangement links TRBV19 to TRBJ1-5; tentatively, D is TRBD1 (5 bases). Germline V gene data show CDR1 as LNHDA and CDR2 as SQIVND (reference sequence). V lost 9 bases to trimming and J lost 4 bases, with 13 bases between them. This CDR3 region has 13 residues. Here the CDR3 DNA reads TGTGCCAGCCTCGGGGGGGGAAATCAGCCCCAGCATTTT. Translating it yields CASLGGGNQPQHF.

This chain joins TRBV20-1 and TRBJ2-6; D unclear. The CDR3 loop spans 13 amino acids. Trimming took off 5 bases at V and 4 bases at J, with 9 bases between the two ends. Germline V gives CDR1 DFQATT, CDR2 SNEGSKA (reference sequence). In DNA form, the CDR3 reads TGCAGTGCTGCCCCGACAGGGGCCAACGTCCTGACTTTC. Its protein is CSAAPTGANVLTF.

The CDR3 loop reads CASSSMDSTEAFF. CDR3 nucleotide sequence: TGTGCCAGCAGCTCTATGGACAGCACTGAAGCTTTCTTT. V is TRBV7-9 and J is TRBJ1-1; weak D call: TRBD1 (6 bases). The CDR3 has 13 residues. V shed 4 bases and J shed 4 bases, with 10 bases lying between them. Looked up from germline, CDR1 is SEHNR and CDR2 is FQNEAQ (reference sequence). The full variable domain, with the rest looked up from reference TRBV7-9 and TRBJ1-1, is DTGVSQNPRHKITKRGQNVTFRCDPISEHNRLYWYRQTLGQGPEFLTYFQNEAQLEKSRLLSDRFSAERPKGSFSTLEIQRTEQGDSAMYLCASSSMDSTEAFFGQGTRLTVV.

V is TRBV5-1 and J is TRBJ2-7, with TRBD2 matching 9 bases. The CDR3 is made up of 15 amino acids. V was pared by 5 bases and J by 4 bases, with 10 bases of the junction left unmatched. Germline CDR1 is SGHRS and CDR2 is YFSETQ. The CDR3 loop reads CASSTSGTSSYEQYF. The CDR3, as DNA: TGCGCCAGCAGTACCTCCGGGACTAGCAGTTACGAGCAGTACTTC. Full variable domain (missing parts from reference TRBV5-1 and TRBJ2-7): KAGVTQTPRYLIKTRGQQVTLSCSPISGHRSVSWYQQTPGQGLQFLFEYFSETQRNKGNFPGRFSGRQFSNSRSEMNVSTLELGDSALYLCASSTSGTSSYEQYFGPGTRLTVT.

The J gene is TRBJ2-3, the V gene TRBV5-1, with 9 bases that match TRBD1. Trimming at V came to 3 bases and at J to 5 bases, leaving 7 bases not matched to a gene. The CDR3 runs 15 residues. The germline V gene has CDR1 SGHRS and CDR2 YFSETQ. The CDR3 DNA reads TGCGCCAGCAGCTCCCCGGGACAGGGCAGAGATACGCAGTATTTT. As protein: CASSSPGQGRDTQYF. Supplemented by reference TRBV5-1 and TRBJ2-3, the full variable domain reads KAGVTQTPRYLIKTRGQQVTLSCSPISGHRSVSWYQQTPGQGLQFLFEYFSETQRNKGNFPGRFSGRQFSNSRSEMNVSTLELGDSALYLCASSSPGQGRDTQYFGPGTRLTVL.

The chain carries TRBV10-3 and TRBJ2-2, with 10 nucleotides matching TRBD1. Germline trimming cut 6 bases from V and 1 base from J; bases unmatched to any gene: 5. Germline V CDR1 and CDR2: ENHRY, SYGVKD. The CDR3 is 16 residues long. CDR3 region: CAIRGTGAENTGELFF. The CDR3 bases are TGTGCCATCAGGGGGACAGGGGCCGAGAACACCGGGGAGCTGTTTTTT.

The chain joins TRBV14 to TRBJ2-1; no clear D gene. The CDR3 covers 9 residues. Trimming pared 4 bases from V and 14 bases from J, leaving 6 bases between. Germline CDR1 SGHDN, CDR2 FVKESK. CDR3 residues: CASSLPKFF. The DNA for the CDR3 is TGTGCCAGCAGCCTTCCAAAGTTCTTC.

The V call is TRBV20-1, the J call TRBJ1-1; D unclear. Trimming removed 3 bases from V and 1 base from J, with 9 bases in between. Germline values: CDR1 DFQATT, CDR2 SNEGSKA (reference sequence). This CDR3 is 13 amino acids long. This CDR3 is CSARRRENTEAFF. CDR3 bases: TGCAGTGCTAGGAGAAGAGAGAACACTGAAGCTTTCTTT.

CDR3 amino acids: CASRGGDRIFYGYTF. CDR3 nucleotide sequence: TGTGCCAGCAGGGGGGGGGACAGGATCTTCTATGGCTACACCTTC. V usage is TRBV6-1 and J usage is TRBJ1-2, with 8 nucleotides matching TRBD1. The CDR3 extends over 15 amino acids. Per germline, CDR1 MNHNS and CDR2 SASEGT. The V segment lost 6 bases and the J segment 4 bases; nucleotides outside the gene matches: 10.

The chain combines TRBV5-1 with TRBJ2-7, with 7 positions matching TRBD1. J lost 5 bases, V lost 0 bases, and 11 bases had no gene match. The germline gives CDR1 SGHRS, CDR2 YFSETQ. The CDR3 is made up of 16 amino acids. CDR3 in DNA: TGCGCCAGCAGCTTGGTTGAGGGGGCAGGGATCCACGAGCAGTACTTC. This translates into CASSLVEGAGIHEQYF.